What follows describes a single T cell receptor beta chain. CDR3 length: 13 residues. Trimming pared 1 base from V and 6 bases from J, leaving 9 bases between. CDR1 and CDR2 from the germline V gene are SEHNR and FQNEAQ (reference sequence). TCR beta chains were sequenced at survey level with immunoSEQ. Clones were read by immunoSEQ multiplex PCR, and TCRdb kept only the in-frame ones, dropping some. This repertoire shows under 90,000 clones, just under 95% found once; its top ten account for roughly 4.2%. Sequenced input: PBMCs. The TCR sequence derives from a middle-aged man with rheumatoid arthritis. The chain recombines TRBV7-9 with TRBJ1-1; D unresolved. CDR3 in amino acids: CASSLGQSPEAFF. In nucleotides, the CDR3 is TGTGCCAGCAGCTTAGGACAAAGCCCTGAAGCTTTCTTT.